This T cell receptor beta chain emerged from a study of siplizumab effects on memory and regulatory T cells. Profiled with immunoSEQ multiplex PCR; TCRdb holds only in-frame clones, not every one. The table lists 70,000 to 90,000 clones, 93% of them singletons. About this clone itself: Its antigen remains unidentified.

Study-wide findings and caveats: Naive T cells seemed more diverse than memory cells and seemed major alloresponse contributors.

The germline gives CDR1 LNHDA, CDR2 SQIVND (reference sequence). V shed 0 bases and J shed 6 bases, with 17 bases lying between them. CDR3 length: 16 amino acids. This clonotype originated in a human donor in good health. Specimen: CD8+ T cells sorted from blood. V gene TRBV19 combines with J gene TRBJ1-2; D is uncertain. CDR3 DNA: TGTGCCAGTAGTATAGACATGCCGGGAGCCCCCAATGGCTACACCTTC. As protein: CASSIDMPGAPNGYTF.